Below are 5 T cell receptor beta chains sequenced from a single sample in a study of blood T cells in healthy people across ages. Together with a sample-barcoded 5' primer, a J-beta primer mix was included in a second PCR lasting about 7 to 11 cycles. From the 5' RACE reads, TCRdb called clonotypes with MiXCR, one entry per CDR3 protein. The table lists 850,000 to 1,100,000 distinct CDR3 sequences, more than 30% of them singletons. Sequenced input: blood. The receptors derive from a young man in good health.

This clonotype was seen at least ten times. The rearrangement uses TRBV7-9 and TRBJ1-2, with a weak D call TRBD1 (6 bases). Per germline, CDR1 SEHNR and CDR2 FQNEAQ (reference sequence). The CDR3 is 16 residues long. Trimming took off 4 bases at V and 8 bases at J, with 23 bases between the two ends. DNA of the CDR3: TGTGCCAGCAGCTCCCCAAACAGGGTTCCAGCCGGCGGCTACACCTTC. It yields the protein CASSSPNRVPAGGYTF.

The chain employs TRBV4-3 and TRBJ2-3; the D is unclear. The CDR3 consists of 17 residues. With 4 bases removed from V and 4 bases from J, the gap between germline ends came to 21 bases. The germline V gene has CDR1 LGHNA and CDR2 YSLEER. This CDR3 is CASSLHGPGQEADTQYF. DNA for the CDR3: TGCGCCAGCAGCCTCCACGGTCCGGGTCAAGAAGCAGATACGCAGTATTTT.

As concerns this clonotype: This may be a read error, as it is one base from a much larger clone. This chain joins TRBV29-1 and TRBJ2-1; tentative D call: TRBD2 (6 bases). Per the germline V gene, CDR1 is SQVTM and CDR2 is ANQGSEA. V was shortened by 3 bases and J by 10 bases, with 13 bases between the two germline ends. The CDR3 extends over 12 amino acids. CDR3 in amino acids: CSVELKDYEQFF. The DNA for the CDR3 is TGCAGCGTTGAGTTAAAGGACTACGAGCAGTTCTTC.

The table lists this clonotype with a few counts. The J gene is TRBJ2-3, the V gene TRBV7-2; TRBD2 matches at 10 bases. From germline, CDR1 is SGHTA and CDR2 FQGNSA. This CDR3 is 15 amino acids long. V was pared by 0 bases and J by 6 bases, with 3 bases of the junction left unmatched. CDR3 nucleotide sequence: TGTGCCAGCAGCTTAGCGCGTAGCGGGGGGGATACGCAGTATTTT. It encodes CASSLARSGGDTQYF.

The chain links TRBV18 to TRBJ1-1, with D uncertain. The germline gives CDR1 KGHSH, CDR2 LQKENI. The V end lost 2 bases, the J end lost 5 bases, and 15 bases lay between the germline ends. This CDR3 has 15 residues. The CDR3 region is CASSPSNVPGTEAFF. The CDR3 DNA follows: TGTGCCAGCTCACCATCCAACGTTCCGGGGACTGAAGCTTTCTTT.